This T cell receptor beta chain derives from a study of Siglec-9 on CD8 T cells in melanoma. Findings and limits, study-wide: In melanoma tumors, a Siglec-9-marked effector memory CD8+ subset reportedly appeared to accumulate.

The method was immunoSEQ multiplex PCR; TCRdb's version includes in-frame clones alone and lacks a portion of them. Among tens of thousands of clones listed, about 80% were seen once. From germline, CDR1 is SQVTM and CDR2 ANQGSEA. The CDR3 has 14 residues. V lost 5 bases and J 0 bases, leaving 11 bases between the germline ends. To note about this clone: As yet, its antigen is unknown.

The rearrangement uses TRBV29-1 and TRBJ1-3; D is uncertain. This receptor was taken from a human donor in good health. Sequenced material: Siglec-9- CD8+ T cells sorted from blood. CDR3 coding DNA: TGCAGCGTTCCTGACACCTCCTCTGGAAACACCATATATTTT. It yields the protein CSVPDTSSGNTIYF.